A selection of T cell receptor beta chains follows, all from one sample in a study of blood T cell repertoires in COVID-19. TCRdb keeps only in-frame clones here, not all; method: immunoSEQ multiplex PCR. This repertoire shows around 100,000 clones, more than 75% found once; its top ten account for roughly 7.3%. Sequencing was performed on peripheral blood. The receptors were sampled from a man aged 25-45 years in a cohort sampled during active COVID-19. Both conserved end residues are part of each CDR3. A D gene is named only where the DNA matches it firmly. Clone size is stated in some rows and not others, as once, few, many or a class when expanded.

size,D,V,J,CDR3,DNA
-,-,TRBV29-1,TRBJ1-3,CSVDSDSSGNTIYF,TGCAGCGTTGATTCGGACAGCTCTGGAAACACCATATATTTT
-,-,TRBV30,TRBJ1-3,CAWSVPTLGVSGNTIYF,TGTGCCTGGAGTGTACCTACCTTAGGGGTCTCTGGAAACACCATATATTTT
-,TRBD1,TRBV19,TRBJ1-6,CASSSDRGFSPLHF,TGTGCCAGTAGTAGCGACAGGGGGTTTTCACCCCTCCACTTT
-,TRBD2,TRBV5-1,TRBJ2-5,CASSPGLAGETQYF,TGCGCCAGCAGCCCCGGACTAGCGGGAGAGACCCAGTACTTC
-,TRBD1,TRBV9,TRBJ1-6,CASSPTTGGGSPLHF,TGTGCCAGCAGCCCGACGACAGGGGGGGGCTCACCCCTCCACTTT
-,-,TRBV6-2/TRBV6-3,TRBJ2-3,CASSYVRGGTSTDTQYF,TGTGCCAGCAGTTACGTGAGGGGGGGTACAAGCACAGATACGCAGTATTTT
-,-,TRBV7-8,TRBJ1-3,CASSLGRGEQNTIYF,TGTGCCAGCAGCTTGGGTCGGGGGGAACAAAACACCATATATTTT
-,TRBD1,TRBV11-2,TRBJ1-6,CASSLDRTGGSPLHF,TGTGCCAGCAGCTTAGATCGCACAGGGGGTTCACCCCTCCACTTT
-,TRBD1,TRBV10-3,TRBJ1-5,CAISRQGSNQPQHF,TGTGCCATCAGTCGACAGGGTAGCAATCAGCCCCAGCATTTT
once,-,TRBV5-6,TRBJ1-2,CASSLYADGIYGYTF,TGTGCCAGCAGCCTTTACGCGGACGGGATCTATGGCTACACCTTC
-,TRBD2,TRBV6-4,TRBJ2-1,CASSDPGLAGGTNEQFF,TGTGCCAGCAGTGACCCGGGACTAGCGGGGGGTACTAATGAGCAGTTCTTC
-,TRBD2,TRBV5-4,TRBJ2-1,CASRPATSGGNEQFF,TGTGCCAGCAGGCCAGCGACTAGCGGGGGGAATGAGCAGTTCTTC
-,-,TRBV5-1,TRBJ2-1,CASSFQGSSYNEQFF,TGCGCCAGCAGCTTTCAGGGGAGCTCCTACAATGAGCAGTTCTTC
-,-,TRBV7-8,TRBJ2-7,CASSTDPRGSYEQYF,TGTGCCAGCAGCACAGACCCCCGGGGCTCCTACGAGCAGTACTTC
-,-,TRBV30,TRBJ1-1,CAWSDTGEAFF,TGTGCCTGGAGTGATACGGGTGAAGCTTTCTTT
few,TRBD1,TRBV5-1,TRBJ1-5,CASSLQGSSNQPQHF,TGCGCCAGCAGCTTACAGGGGAGTAGCAATCAGCCCCAGCATTTT
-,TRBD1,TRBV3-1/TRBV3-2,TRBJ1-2,CASSRQGWSGYTF,TGTGCCAGCAGCCGACAGGGGTGGAGTGGCTACACCTTC
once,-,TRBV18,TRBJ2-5,CASSPNYQGQETQYF,TGTGCCAGCTCACCAAATTATCAGGGTCAAGAGACCCAGTACTTC
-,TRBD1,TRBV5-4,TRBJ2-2,CASSGTGGSVGELFF,TGTGCCAGCAGCGGGACAGGGGGCTCGGTCGGGGAGCTGTTTTTT
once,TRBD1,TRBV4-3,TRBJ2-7,CASSPSPGQGESSYEQYF,TGCGCCAGCAGCCCTAGCCCTGGGCAGGGGGAAAGCTCCTACGAGCAGTACTTC
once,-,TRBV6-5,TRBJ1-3,CASSYSGGGGANTIYF,TGTGCCAGCAGTTACTCCGGCGGCGGGGGAGCGAACACCATATATTTT
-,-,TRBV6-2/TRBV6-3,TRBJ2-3,CASSYRGNTQYF,TGTGCCAGCAGTTACAGGGGTAATACGCAGTATTTT
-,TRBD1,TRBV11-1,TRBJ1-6,CASSRRGQGSNSPLHF,TGTGCCAGCAGCCGGAGGGGACAGGGGTCTAATTCACCCCTCCACTTT
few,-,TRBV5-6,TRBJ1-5,CASSLAGRRGQPQHF,TGTGCCAGCAGCTTGGCTGGCCGGCGGGGGCAGCCCCAGCATTTT
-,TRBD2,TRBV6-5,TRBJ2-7,CASSYFSGGPYEQYF,TGTGCCAGCAGTTATTTTAGCGGGGGTCCCTACGAGCAGTACTTC
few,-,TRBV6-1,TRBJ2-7,CASSGLSRDSSYEQYF,TGTGCCAGCAGTGGATTAAGCAGGGATAGCTCCTACGAGCAGTACTTC
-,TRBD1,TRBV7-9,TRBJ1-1,CASSSGGRNTEAFF,TGTGCCAGCAGCTCAGGGGGCCGGAACACTGAAGCTTTCTTT
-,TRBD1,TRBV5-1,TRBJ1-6,CASSATYRGGNSPLHF,TGCGCCAGCAGCGCGACATACAGGGGTGGGAATTCACCCCTCCACTTT
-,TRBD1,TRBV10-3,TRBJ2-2,CAIARDRETGELFF,TGTGCCATCGCCCGGGACAGGGAGACCGGGGAGCTGTTTTTT
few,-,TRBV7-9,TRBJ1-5,CASSPDAGAQPQHF,TGTGCCAGCAGCCCCGACGCGGGGGCTCAGCCCCAGCATTTT
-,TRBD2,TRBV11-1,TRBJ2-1,CASSRRTSGDNEQFF,TGTGCCAGCAGCCGCAGGACTAGCGGGGACAATGAGCAGTTCTTC
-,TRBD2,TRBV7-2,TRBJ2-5,CASLHMAGGETQYF,TGTGCCAGCCTTCATATGGCGGGGGGGGAGACCCAGTACTTC
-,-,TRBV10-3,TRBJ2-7,CAISESLYSYEQYF,TGTGCCATCAGTGAGTCCCTCTACTCCTACGAGCAGTACTTC
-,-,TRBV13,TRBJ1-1,CASSLGGVGTEAFF,TGTGCCAGCAGCTTGGGCGGGGTGGGGACTGAAGCTTTCTTT
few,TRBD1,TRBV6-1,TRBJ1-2,CASSEATGTGYGYTF,TGTGCCAGCAGTGAAGCCACCGGGACAGGGTATGGCTACACCTTC
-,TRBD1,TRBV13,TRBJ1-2,CASSSRTGLHGYTF,TGTGCCAGCAGCTCACGGACAGGGCTGCATGGCTACACCTTC